The rows below give T cell receptor beta chains drawn from one sample of a study of CD8 T cells in ankylosing spondylitis. MiXCR, applied by TCRdb to the 5' RACE reads, yields one record per CDR3 protein. Seen here are tens of thousands of distinct CDR3 sequences, roughly 6.1% observed once, and the top ten hold about 4.6%. Sequenced sample: synovial fluid, either unsorted or a sorted T cell fraction (not recorded which). The receptors here all came from a male donor with ankylosing spondylitis. The CDR3 runs from the conserved cysteine through the conserved F or W. The D gene is left open where the match is weak. Some rows mark clone size as missing; the rest say once, few, many or name a class of expanded clone.

clone_size	j_call	d_call	v_call	cdr3_length	cdr3_nt	cdr3_aa
.	TRBJ2-1	.	TRBV12-3/TRBV12-4	17	TGTGCCAGCAGTTTCCCGAGGAAGAGGAAGTCCTACAATGAGCAGTTCTTC	CASSFPRKRKSYNEQFF
few	TRBJ2-3	TRBD1	TRBV2	14	TGTGCCAGCAGTGACGCCCAGGGGGTAGACACGCAGTATTTT	CASSDAQGVDTQYF
few	TRBJ2-1	.	TRBV20-1	16	TGCAGTGCTATTTTCAGGGCGCCCTCCAAGGGGGATGAGCAGTTCTTC	CSAIFRAPSKGDEQFF
few	TRBJ1-5	.	TRBV15	15	TGTGCCACCAGGGCACAGGGTAGGGGGAATCAGCCCCAGCATTTT	CATRAQGRGNQPQHF
many	TRBJ1-5	TRBD1	TRBV12-3/TRBV12-4	14	TGTGCCAGCAGCCGAACAGGGGAACATCAGCCCCAGCATTTT	CASSRTGEHQPQHF
.	TRBJ2-1	.	TRBV27	12	TGTGCCAGCAGTTTGGATAACAATGAGCAGTTCTTC	CASSLDNNEQFF
.	TRBJ1-4	.	TRBV28	15	TGTGCCAGCAGTTTTCGCCGGACCAGATATGAAAAACTGTTTTTT	CASSFRRTRYEKLFF
many	TRBJ1-2	.	TRBV4-1	16	TGCGCCAGCAGCCAAGGGATCGTGGGGATAAACTATGGCTACACCTTC	CASSQGIVGINYGYTF
few	TRBJ1-6	.	TRBV4-3	15	TGCGCCAGCAGCCAAGAGGGGGCGGAGAATTCACCCCTCCACTTT	CASSQEGAENSPLHF
.	TRBJ2-6	TRBD2	TRBV18	16	TGTGCCAGCTCACTTAGGAGCGGGAATGGGGCCAACGTCCTGACTTTC	CASSLRSGNGANVLTF
.	TRBJ1-2	.	TRBV5-6	13	TGTGCCAGCAGCTTGGACAGGGTGCATGGCTACACCTTC	CASSLDRVHGYTF
many	TRBJ2-1	TRBD2	TRBV24-1	15	TGTGCCACCACCCGGGGGACTAGCGCCAACAATGAGCAGTTCTTC	CATTRGTSANNEQFF
many	TRBJ1-1	.	TRBV20-1	13	TGCAGTGCTAGCCCGGGGGGGTACACTGAAGCTTTCTTT	CSASPGGYTEAFF
few	TRBJ2-1	.	TRBV11-3	15	TGTGCCAGCAGCTTAGAGGGGGTCGTCGGTAATGAGCAGTTCTTC	CASSLEGVVGNEQFF
many	TRBJ2-1	TRBD2	TRBV15	16	TGTGCCACCAGCAGAGATTTGGCGGGGGCCTACAATGAGCAGTTCTTC	CATSRDLAGAYNEQFF
few	TRBJ1-1	.	TRBV6-1	13	TGTGCCAGCTACAGGGTCAGGGACACTGAAGCTTTCTTT	CASYRVRDTEAFF
many	TRBJ2-2	.	TRBV7-8	16	TGTGCCAGCAGCTTAGTTCGGGGGCGCAAGTCCGGGGAGCTGTTTTTT	CASSLVRGRKSGELFF
.	TRBJ2-1	TRBD1	TRBV7-2	16	TGTGCCAGCAGCTTCTCCCCGGGACAGGGTAGGAATGAGCAGTTCTTC	CASSFSPGQGRNEQFF
many	TRBJ1-6	.	TRBV27	10	TGTGCCAGAGAATATACGCCCCTCCACTTT	CAREYTPLHF
many	TRBJ2-1	TRBD2	TRBV12-3/TRBV12-4	15	TGTGCCAGCAGGGGGACTAGCGGGATGTACAATGAGCAGTTCTTC	CASRGTSGMYNEQFF
many	TRBJ2-3	TRBD2	TRBV7-3	16	TGTGCCAGCAGCCGGGGACTAGCGGGAGCGTGGGATACGCAGTATTTT	CASSRGLAGAWDTQYF
.	TRBJ1-1	TRBD1	TRBV10-1	16	TGCGCCAGCAGTGAAGACAGGGGGCTTGTGGACACTGAAGCTTTCTTT	CASSEDRGLVDTEAFF
.	TRBJ2-5	TRBD2	TRBV20-1	15	TGCAGTGCTAGTCGCGTGGCGGGAGAAGCAGAGACCCAGTACTTC	CSASRVAGEAETQYF
few	TRBJ2-7	TRBD2	TRBV28	14	TGTGCCAGCACCCCTAGCGGGACCTCCTACGAGCAGTACTTC	CASTPSGTSYEQYF
many	TRBJ2-7	.	TRBV28	13	TGTGCCAGCAGAAGACAGTACGGGAGCGAGCAGTACTTC	CASRRQYGSEQYF